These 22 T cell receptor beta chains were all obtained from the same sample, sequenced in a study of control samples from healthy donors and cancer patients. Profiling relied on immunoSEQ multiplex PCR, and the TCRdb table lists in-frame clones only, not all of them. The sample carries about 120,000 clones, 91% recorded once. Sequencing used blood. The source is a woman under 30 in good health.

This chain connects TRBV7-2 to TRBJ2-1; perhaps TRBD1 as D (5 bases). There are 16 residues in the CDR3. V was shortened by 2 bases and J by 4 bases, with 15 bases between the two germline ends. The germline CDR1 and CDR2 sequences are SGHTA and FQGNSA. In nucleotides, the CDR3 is TGTGCCAGCAGCTTATTAGGCCCGGCAGGGTACAATGAGCAGTTCTTC. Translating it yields CASSLLGPAGYNEQFF. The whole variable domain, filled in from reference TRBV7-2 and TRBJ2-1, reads GAGVSQSPSNKVTEKGKDVELRCDPISGHTALYWYRQSLGQGLEFLIYFQGNSAPDKSGLPSDRFSAERTGGSVSTLTIQRTQQEDSAVYLCASSLLGPAGYNEQFFGPGTRLTVL.

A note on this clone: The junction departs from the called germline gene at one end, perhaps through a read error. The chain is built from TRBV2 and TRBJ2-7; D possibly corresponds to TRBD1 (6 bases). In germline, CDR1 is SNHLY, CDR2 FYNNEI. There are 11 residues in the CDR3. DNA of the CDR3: TGTGCCAGCAGTGTAAGGCAGGGGTTCAACTTC. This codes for CASSVRQGFNF.

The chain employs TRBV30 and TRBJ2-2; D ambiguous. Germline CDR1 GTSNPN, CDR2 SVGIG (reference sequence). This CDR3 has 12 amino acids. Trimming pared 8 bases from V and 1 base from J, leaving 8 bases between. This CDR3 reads CAQGRNTGELFF. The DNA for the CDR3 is TGTGCCCAAGGAAGGAACACCGGGGAGCTGTTTTTT.

CDR3 region: CASSARGPSGNTIYF. Here the CDR3 DNA reads TGTGCCAGCAGCGCAAGGGGACCCTCTGGAAACACCATATATTTT. V and J are TRBV7-9 and TRBJ1-3; tentative D call: TRBD1 (5 bases). The CDR3 runs 15 residues. Trimming took off 5 bases at V and 0 bases at J, with 11 bases between the two ends. Germline V lookup: CDR1 SEHNR, CDR2 FQNEAQ (reference sequence).

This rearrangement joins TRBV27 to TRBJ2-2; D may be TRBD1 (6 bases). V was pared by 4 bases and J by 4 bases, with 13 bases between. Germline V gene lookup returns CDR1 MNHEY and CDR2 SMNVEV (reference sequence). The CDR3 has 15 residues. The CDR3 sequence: CASSYRQAGTGELFF. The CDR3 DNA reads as TGTGCCAGCAGTTATCGACAGGCAGGCACCGGGGAGCTGTTTTTT.

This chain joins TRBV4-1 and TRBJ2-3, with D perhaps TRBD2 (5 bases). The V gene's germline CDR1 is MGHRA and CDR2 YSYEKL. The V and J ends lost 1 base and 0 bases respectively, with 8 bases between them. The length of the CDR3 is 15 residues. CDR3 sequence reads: CASSQAAGSTDTQYF. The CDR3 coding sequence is TGCGCCAGCAGCCAAGCTGCGGGTAGCACAGATACGCAGTATTTT.

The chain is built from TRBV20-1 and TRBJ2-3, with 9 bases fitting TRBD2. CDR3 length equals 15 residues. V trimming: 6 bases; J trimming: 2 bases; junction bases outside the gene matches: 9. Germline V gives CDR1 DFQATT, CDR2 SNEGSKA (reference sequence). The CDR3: CSASVAGALTDTQYF. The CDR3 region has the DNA TGCAGTGCCAGTGTAGCGGGAGCCCTCACAGATACGCAGTATTTT.

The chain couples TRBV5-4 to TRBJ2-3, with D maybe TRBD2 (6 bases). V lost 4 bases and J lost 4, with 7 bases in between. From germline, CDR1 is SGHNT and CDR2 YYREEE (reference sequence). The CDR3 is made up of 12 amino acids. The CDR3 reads CASSRLADTQYF. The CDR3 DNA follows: TGTGCCAGCAGCCGACTAGCAGATACGCAGTATTTT.

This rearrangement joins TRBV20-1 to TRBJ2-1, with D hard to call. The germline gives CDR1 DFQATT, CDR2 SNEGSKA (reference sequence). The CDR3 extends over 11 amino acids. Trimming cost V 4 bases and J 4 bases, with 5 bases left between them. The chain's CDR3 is CSATHYNEQFF. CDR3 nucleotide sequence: TGCAGTGCTACCCATTACAATGAGCAGTTCTTC.

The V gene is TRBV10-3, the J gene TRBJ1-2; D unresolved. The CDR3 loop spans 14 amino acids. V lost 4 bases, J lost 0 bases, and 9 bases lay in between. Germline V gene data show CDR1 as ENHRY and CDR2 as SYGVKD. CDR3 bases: TGTGCCATCAGTGGCTACATCCCTAACTATGGCTACACCTTC. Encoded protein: CAISGYIPNYGYTF.

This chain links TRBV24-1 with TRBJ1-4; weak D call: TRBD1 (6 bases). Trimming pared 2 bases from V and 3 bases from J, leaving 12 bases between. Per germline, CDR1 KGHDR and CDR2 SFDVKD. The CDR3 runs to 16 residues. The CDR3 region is CATSDSRGWPNEKLFF. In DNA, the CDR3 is TGTGCCACCAGTGATTCGAGGGGGTGGCCTAATGAAAAACTGTTTTTT.

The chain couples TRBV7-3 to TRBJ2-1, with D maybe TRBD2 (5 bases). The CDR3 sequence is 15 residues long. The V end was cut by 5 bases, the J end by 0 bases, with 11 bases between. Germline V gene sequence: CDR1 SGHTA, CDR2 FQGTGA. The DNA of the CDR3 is TGTGCCAGCAGCCCACTCGGGAACTCCTACAATGAGCAGTTCTTC. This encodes CASSPLGNSYNEQFF.

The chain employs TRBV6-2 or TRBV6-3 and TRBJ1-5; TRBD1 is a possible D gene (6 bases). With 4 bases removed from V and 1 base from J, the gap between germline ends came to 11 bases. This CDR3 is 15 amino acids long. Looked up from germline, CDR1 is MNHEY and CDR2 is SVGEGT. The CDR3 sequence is CASSLGHLSNQPQHF. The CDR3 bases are TGTGCCAGCAGTTTGGGACATTTGAGCAATCAGCCCCAGCATTTT.

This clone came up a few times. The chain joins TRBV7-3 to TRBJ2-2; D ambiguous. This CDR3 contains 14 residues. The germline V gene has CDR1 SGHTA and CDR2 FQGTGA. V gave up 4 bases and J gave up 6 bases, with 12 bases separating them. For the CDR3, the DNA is TGTGCCAGCAGCTCGCGACAAGACTCCGGGGAGCTGTTTTTT. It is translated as CASSSRQDSGELFF.

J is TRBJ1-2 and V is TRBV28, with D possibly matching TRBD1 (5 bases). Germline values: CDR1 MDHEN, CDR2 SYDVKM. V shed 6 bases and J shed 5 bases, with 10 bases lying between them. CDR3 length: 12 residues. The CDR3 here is CASSPRGYGYTF. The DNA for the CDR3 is TGTGCCAGCAGCCCGCGGGGGTATGGCTACACCTTC.

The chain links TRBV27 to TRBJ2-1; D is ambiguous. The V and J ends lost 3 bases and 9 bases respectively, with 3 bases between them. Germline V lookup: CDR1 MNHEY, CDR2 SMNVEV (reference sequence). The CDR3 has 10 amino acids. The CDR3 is CASSFSEQFF. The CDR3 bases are TGTGCCAGCAGTTTTTCTGAGCAGTTCTTC.

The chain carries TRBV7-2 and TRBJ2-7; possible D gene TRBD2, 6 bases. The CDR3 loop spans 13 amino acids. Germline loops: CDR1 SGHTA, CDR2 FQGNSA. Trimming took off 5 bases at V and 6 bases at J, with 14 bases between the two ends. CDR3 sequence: CASSPRGSGEQYF. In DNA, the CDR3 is TGTGCCAGCAGCCCCCGGGGGAGTGGCGAGCAGTACTTC.

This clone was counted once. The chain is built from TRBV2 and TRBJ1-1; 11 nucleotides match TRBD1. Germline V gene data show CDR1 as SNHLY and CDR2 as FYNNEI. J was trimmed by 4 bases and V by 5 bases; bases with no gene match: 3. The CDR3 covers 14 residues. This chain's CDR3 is CASSWDRGITEAFF. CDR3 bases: TGTGCCAGCAGTTGGGACAGGGGGATCACTGAAGCTTTCTTT.

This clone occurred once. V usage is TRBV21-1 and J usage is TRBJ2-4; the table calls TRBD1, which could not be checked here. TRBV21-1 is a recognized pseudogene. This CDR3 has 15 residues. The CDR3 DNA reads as TGTGCCAGCAGCCAGACGACAGGGGAGGAGGACATTCAGTACTTC. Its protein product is CASSQTTGEEDIQYF.

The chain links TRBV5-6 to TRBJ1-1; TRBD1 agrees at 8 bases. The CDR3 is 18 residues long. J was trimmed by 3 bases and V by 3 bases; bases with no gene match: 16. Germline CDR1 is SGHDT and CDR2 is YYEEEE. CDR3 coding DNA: TGTGCCAGCAGCTCCCCGGGACAGGCACTTGGGCGGGACACTGAAGCTTTCTTT. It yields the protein CASSSPGQALGRDTEAFF.

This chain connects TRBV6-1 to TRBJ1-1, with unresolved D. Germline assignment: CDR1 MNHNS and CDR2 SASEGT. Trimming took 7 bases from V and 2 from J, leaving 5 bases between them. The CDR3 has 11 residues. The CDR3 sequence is CASKVNTEAFF. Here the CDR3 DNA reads TGTGCCAGCAAAGTTAACACTGAAGCTTTCTTT.

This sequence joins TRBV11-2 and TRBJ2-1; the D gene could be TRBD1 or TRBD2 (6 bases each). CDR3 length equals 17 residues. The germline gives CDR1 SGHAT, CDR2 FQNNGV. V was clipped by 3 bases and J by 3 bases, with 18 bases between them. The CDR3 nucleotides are TGTGCCAGCAGCTTGCCCGGACGGGGGCGGAACTACAATGAGCAGTTCTTC. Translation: CASSLPGRGRNYNEQFF.